One sample yielded the 7 T cell receptor beta chains listed below, sequenced in a study of cytomegalovirus exposure and HLA in healthy donors. Primers: 60 Vbeta forward and 13 Jbeta reverse. This table comes from immunoSEQ multiplex PCR, and its TCRdb copy is limited to in-frame clones, with some not included. The sample shows 200,000 to 250,000 clones, approximately 87% of them seen only once. The sample was PBMCs. These receptors all come from a human donor in good health.

V and J are TRBV25-1 and TRBJ2-2; 10 bases agree with TRBD1. Germline CDR1 and CDR2: MGHDK and SYGVNS. The CDR3 is 16 residues long. The V gene end was trimmed by 0 bases and the J gene end by 7 bases; junction bases not matched to a gene: 5. CDR3 bases: TGTGCCAGCAGTGAATATGCGGGACAGGGGTTCGGGGAGCTGTTTTTT. Translation gives CASSEYAGQGFGELFF.

This clone was detected only once. The chain recombines TRBV23-1 with TRBJ2-7; weak D call: TRBD1 (7 bases). TRBV23-1 counts as an open reading frame of uncertain function. V was pared by 2 bases and J by 3 bases, with 14 bases between. The CDR3 spans 15 residues. CDR3 sequence (DNA): TGCGCCAGCAGTCAACCTGCGGGACAGATCTACGAGCAGTACTTC. Translated: CASSQPAGQIYEQYF.

The V and J genes are TRBV7-2 and TRBJ1-1, with D maybe TRBD1 (6 bases). CDR3 length: 11 amino acids. V lost 5 bases to trimming and J lost 8 bases, with 9 bases between them. Germline loops: CDR1 SGHTA, CDR2 FQGNSA. CDR3 sequence: CASSPQGEAFF. DNA for the CDR3: TGTGCCAGCAGCCCCCAGGGGGAAGCTTTCTTT.

The count of this clone is one. In DNA form, the CDR3 reads TGTGCCGGCGGGAGGTTAGGGGAGGAGCAGTTCTTC. Translation gives CAGGRLGEEQFF. The genes are TRBV28 and TRBJ2-1; 8 nucleotides align to TRBD2. J lost 10 bases, V lost 11 bases, and 10 bases had no gene match. The CDR3 loop spans 12 amino acids. Germline loops: CDR1 MDHEN, CDR2 SYDVKM.

The gene calls are TRBV19 and TRBJ2-1, with TRBD2 matching 11 bases. The CDR3 loop spans 17 amino acids. Germline CDR1 reads LNHDA; CDR2 reads SQIVND (reference sequence). V gave up 3 bases and J gave up 1 base; unmatched junction bases: 5. The CDR3 loop reads CASSINLAGGSYNEQFF. The CDR3 DNA reads as TGTGCCAGTAGTATTAACCTAGCGGGAGGTTCCTACAATGAGCAGTTCTTC.

CDR3 bases: TGTGCCAGCAGCTCACCGGGACTAGCGGGAGGGGACGAGCAGTACTTC. This sequence encodes CASSSPGLAGGDEQYF. This rearrangement joins TRBV5-4 to TRBJ2-7; 16 nucleotides agree with TRBD2. J gave up 5 bases and V 3 bases, and 5 bases lay outside the gene matches. CDR1 is SGHNT and CDR2 is YYREEE in the germline V gene (reference sequence). The CDR3 contains 16 residues.

V usage is TRBV7-6 and J usage is TRBJ2-3; 14 bases align to TRBD2. V shed 5 bases and J 4 bases; nucleotides not matched to a gene: 2. The V gene's germline CDR1 is SGHVS and CDR2 FNYEAQ. This CDR3 comprises 15 residues. CDR3 residues: CASSGGLAGADTQYF. CDR3 nucleotide sequence: TGTGCCAGCAGCGGGGGACTAGCGGGAGCAGATACGCAGTATTTT.